These 20 T cell receptor beta chains were sequenced from one sample in a study of vaccination and CD4 T cells after COVID-19. The assay that was used to sequence DNA from cultured CD4+ T cells was the Oncomine TCR Beta short-read assay. TCRdb called the PCR reads again in MiXCR, with one record for every CDR3 protein. The data hold approximately 20,000 distinct CDR3 sequences, with around 30% observed a single time. Time point of the sample: late sampling 161 to 241 days after vaccination in a few convalescent patients. As for treatment: approximately nine-day PBMC culture with coronavirus spike peptide pools or control peptides (ViraFEST assay). These receptors' targets are unknown. The sequences come from CD4+ T cells from blood, cultured in vitro, collected about 7 months after SARS-CoV-2 vaccination. These receptors all stem from a human donor who had recovered from COVID-19.

The count of this clonotype is one. The chain joins TRBV7-2 to TRBJ2-2; 8 nucleotides line up with TRBD2. The CDR3 has 16 amino acids. V trimming: 2 bases; J trimming: 6 bases; junction bases outside the gene matches: 8. Germline CDR1 SGHTA, CDR2 FQGNSA. The CDR3 region has the DNA TGTGCCAGCAGCTTACGTAGGACTAGCACCGCCGGGGAGCTGTTTTTT. Its translation is CASSLRRTSTAGELFF.

This clonotype was seen a handful of times. V is TRBV7-9 and J is TRBJ2-1, with TRBD2 matching 10 bases. V lost 5 bases, J lost 8 bases, and 15 bases stayed unmatched. Per the germline V gene, CDR1 is SEHNR and CDR2 is FQNEAQ (reference sequence). This CDR3 contains 17 residues. CDR3 sequence: CASSRVPSGRAGDEQFF. DNA for the CDR3: TGTGCCAGCAGCCGGGTCCCGAGCGGGAGGGCAGGGGATGAGCAGTTCTTC.

The chain couples TRBV6-1 to TRBJ2-7, with 10 bases lining up with TRBD2. Germline trimming cut 7 bases from V and 7 bases from J; bases unmatched to any gene: 13. The V gene's germline CDR1 is MNHNS and CDR2 SASEGT. This CDR3 has 15 amino acids. The CDR3 DNA sequence: TGTGCCAGCACTCAGGCTAGCGGGAGTACGGGGGAGCAGTACTTC. Its translation is CASTQASGSTGEQYF.

Only a few counts were recorded for this clonotype. The chain couples TRBV20-1 to TRBJ1-2; no firm D call. Trimming took 1 base from V and 7 from J, leaving 4 bases between them. The CDR3 has 10 amino acids. Per the germline V gene, CDR1 is DFQATT and CDR2 is SNEGSKA (reference sequence). CDR3 DNA sequence: TGCAGTGCTAGAGCGGGTGGCTACACCTTC. Amino acids: CSARAGGYTF.

About this clonotype: The conserved phenylalanine or tryptophan normally closing the CDR3 is absent here, so this likely arose from a read error. The genes are TRBV20-1 and TRBJ2-1; unclear D gene. The V end lost 2 bases, the J end lost 0 bases, and 8 bases lay between the germline ends. In germline, CDR1 is DFQATT, CDR2 SNEGSKA (reference sequence). This CDR3 comprises 14 residues. CDR3 sequence (DNA): TGCAGTGCTAGATCTCCGGCCTCCTACAATGAGCAGTTCTCC. It yields the protein CSARSPASYNEQFS.

V and J are TRBV6-1 and TRBJ1-2; 8 bases agree with TRBD1. V was pared by 2 bases and J by 5 bases, with 4 bases of the junction left unmatched. The CDR3 loop spans 14 amino acids. The germline V gene encodes CDR1 MNHNS and CDR2 SASEGT. The CDR3 DNA sequence: TGTGCCAGCAGTGAACATGGACAGGGATATGGCTACACCTTC. It encodes CASSEHGQGYGYTF.

The V call is TRBV7-2, the J call TRBJ2-1; D is perhaps TRBD2 (5 bases). Germline CDR1 and CDR2: SGHTA and FQGNSA. The V end lost 5 bases, the J end lost 8 bases, and 19 bases lay between the germline ends. The CDR3 totals 15 residues. The CDR3 reads CASSNSRASRHEQFF. CDR3 bases: TGTGCCAGCAGCAATAGTCGGGCTAGCCGACATGAGCAGTTCTTC.

The chain recombines TRBV7-2 with TRBJ2-5; either TRBD1 or TRBD2 may fit D (5 bases each). Germline V gene sequence: CDR1 SGHTA, CDR2 FQGNSA. The CDR3 length is 14 residues. V shed 1 base and J shed 5 bases, with 11 bases lying between them. This chain's CDR3 is CASSLDRWGETQYF. The CDR3 DNA is TGTGCCAGCAGCTTAGATCGATGGGGGGAGACCCAGTACTTC. The entire variable domain, with the rest obtained from reference TRBV7-2 and TRBJ2-5, is as follows: GAGVSQSPSNKVTEKGKDVELRCDPISGHTALYWYRQSLGQGLEFLIYFQGNSAPDKSGLPSDRFSAERTGGSVSTLTIQRTQQEDSAVYLCASSLDRWGETQYFGPGTRLLVL.

The J gene is TRBJ2-3, the V gene TRBV11-2, with D maybe TRBD2 (5 bases). This CDR3 is built from 15 residues. Germline V gene data show CDR1 as SGHAT and CDR2 as FQNNGV. The ends were cut back, 2 bases at V and 0 bases at J, with 9 bases in the middle. The CDR3 DNA is TGTGCCAGCAGCTTATTTGGCGGGAGCACAGATACGCAGTATTTT. Protein sequence: CASSLFGGSTDTQYF.

CDR3 sequence (DNA): TGTGCCAGCAGTGTGGAGAGGGGAGCTGAAGCTTTCTTT. Protein sequence: CASSVERGAEAFF. This chain joins TRBV6-4 and TRBJ1-1; perhaps TRBD1 as D (5 bases). The CDR3 consists of 13 residues. Germline V CDR1 and CDR2: MRHNA, SNTAGT. The V end was cut by 4 bases, the J end by 6 bases, with 12 bases between.

The chain couples TRBV10-3 to TRBJ2-7, with 7 bases fitting TRBD2. This CDR3 has 15 residues. Losses at the gene ends were 4 bases for V and 1 base for J; bases not matched to a gene: 7. CDR1 ENHRY and CDR2 SYGVKD come from the germline V gene. CDR3 loop: CAISVSSGTSYEQYF. CDR3 sequence (DNA): TGTGCCATCAGTGTTTCTAGCGGAACTTCCTACGAGCAGTACTTC.

In its sample, this clonotype was seen a few times. The chain uses TRBV4-2 and TRBJ2-5, with 7 positions matching TRBD2. There are 16 residues in the CDR3. J gave up 2 bases and V 0 bases, and 6 bases lay outside the gene matches. In germline, CDR1 is LGHNA, CDR2 YNFKEQ. The CDR3 loop is CASSQDKGGLQETQYF. The CDR3 nucleotides read TGTGCCAGCAGCCAAGATAAGGGAGGGCTACAAGAGACCCAGTACTTC.

The rearrangement uses TRBV11-3 and TRBJ2-3; D gene unclear. The CDR3 has 15 amino acids. V lost 5 bases and J 0 bases, leaving 12 bases between the germline ends. CDR1 and CDR2 (germline): SGHNT, YENEEA. CDR3 DNA sequence: TGTGCCAGCAGCAGCCTGCGGTTTAGCACAGATACGCAGTATTTT. Its translation is CASSSLRFSTDTQYF.

In its sample, this clonotype was seen a few times. The chain uses TRBV20-1 and TRBJ2-7; 9 positions match TRBD2. Germline-derived CDR1 and CDR2 are DFQATT and SNEGSKA (reference sequence). The CDR3 has 13 residues. Trimming at V came to 6 bases and at J to 5 bases, leaving 8 bases not matched to a gene. The CDR3 coding sequence is TGCAGTGCCCCGGGACTAGCAACCCACGAGCAGTACTTC. Protein: CSAPGLATHEQYF.

This clonotype was detected only a few times. The V and J genes are TRBV7-3 and TRBJ2-7, with 10 bases identical to TRBD2. The J segment lost 2 bases and the V segment lost 2 bases, leaving 3 bases of the junction unmatched. The CDR3 has 15 amino acids. Germline values: CDR1 SGHTA, CDR2 FQGTGA. The CDR3 spells CASSLGSGRAYEQYF. CDR3 bases: TGTGCCAGCAGCTTAGGAAGCGGGAGGGCCTACGAGCAGTACTTC. Using reference TRBV7-3 and TRBJ2-7 for the parts outside the CDR3, the full variable domain is GAGVSQTPSNKVTEKGKYVELRCDPISGHTALYWYRQSLGQGPEFLIYFQGTGAADDSGLPNDRFFAVRPEGSVSTLKIQRTERGDSAVYLCASSLGSGRAYEQYFGPGTRLTVT.

The rearrangement joins TRBV6-5 to TRBJ1-1; 9 nucleotides agree with TRBD1. With 1 base clipped from V and 4 bases from J, the junction kept 4 bases outside the gene matches. The CDR3 loop spans 15 amino acids. Germline values: CDR1 MNHEY, CDR2 SVGAGI. CDR3 sequence reads: CASSYLPTGGTEAFF. CDR3 in DNA: TGTGCCAGCAGTTACTTACCGACAGGGGGCACTGAAGCTTTCTTT.

This clonotype was recorded a few times. This chain links TRBV7-8 with TRBJ1-1; D call uncertain. Trimming left V 1 base short and J 4 bases short, with 10 bases between. In germline, CDR1 is SGHVS, CDR2 FQNEAQ. The CDR3 has 14 residues. The CDR3 DNA follows: TGTGCCAGCAGCTTAGTCGAAGGGTCCACTGAAGCTTTCTTT. Translated, it gives CASSLVEGSTEAFF.

The chain is built from TRBV27 and TRBJ2-1, with 7 nucleotides matching TRBD1. J was trimmed by 6 bases and V by 8 bases; bases with no gene match: 16. The CDR3 length is 16 residues. Germline CDR1 MNHEY, CDR2 SMNVEV (reference sequence). DNA for the CDR3: TGTGCCAGCGGTACAGGGGAACTAGTGGATTTCAATGAGCAGTTCTTC. Translation: CASGTGELVDFNEQFF.

The J gene is TRBJ2-7, the V gene TRBV20-1, with 7 bases identical to TRBD1. Germline-derived CDR1 and CDR2 are DFQATT and SNEGSKA (reference sequence). This CDR3 is 14 amino acids long. The V segment lost 6 bases and the J segment 3 bases; nucleotides outside the gene matches: 11. The CDR3 DNA reads as TGCAGTGCCCGCACAGGGGAAGGACTCTACGAGCAGTACTTC. Its protein is CSARTGEGLYEQYF.

This chain uses TRBV20-1 with TRBJ2-7; the match to TRBD1 covers 7 bases. CDR3 length equals 16 residues. V gave up 0 bases and J gave up 2 bases; unmatched junction bases: 10. CDR1 and CDR2 from the germline V gene are DFQATT and SNEGSKA (reference sequence). The CDR3 coding sequence is TGCAGTGCTAGAGACCCCGGGACAGAAGAACCCTACGAGCAGTACTTC. Translated, it gives CSARDPGTEEPYEQYF.